This record looks at one T cell receptor beta chain sequence and its context. The CDR3 length is 16 residues. Germline V gene sequence: CDR1 LNHDA, CDR2 SQIVND (reference sequence). The V and J ends lost 3 bases and 1 base, in that order; junction bases with no gene match: 7. The data were taken from a study of blood T cell repertoires in COVID-19. Study summary: There were acute and convalescent COVID-19 samples, and they came from the United States, Italy and Spain. The analysed material was cDNA or gDNA that came from T cells, B-cell-depleted T cells, or PBMCs.

Patients in Seattle were enrolled during active infection, then followed longitudinally. As processed by the authors: The authors estimated nucleated cell counts from reference gene primer amplification. Sequenced by immunoSEQ multiplex PCR; TCRdb stores in-frame clones only, minus some. V, J and clone size were drawn from that table, and D and trimming were deduced from the DNA. Here the sample spans about 310,000 clones, 90% being singletons. The sequenced material came from peripheral blood. The chain joins TRBV19 to TRBJ2-3, with TRBD1 identical over 7 bases. The receptor's source is a woman between 40 and 50 years old with COVID-19, enrolled during active disease. DNA of the CDR3: TGTGCCAGTAGTATCGTACAGGGGATTGGCACAGATACGCAGTATTTT. Translated: CASSIVQGIGTDTQYF.